The rows below give T cell receptor beta chains drawn from one sample of a study of beta chain features in type 1 diabetes. Some clones are missing from TCRdb's copy, which holds only in-frame ones; the method was immunoSEQ multiplex PCR. The repertoire includes about 16,000 clones, around 59% of them detected once, and less than 0.5% sits in the top ten. Sequenced sample: stem cell memory CD4+ T cells from blood. Source of these receptors: a woman aged 18-29 years in good health. The CDR3 runs from the conserved cysteine through the conserved F or W. D genes are given only for firm matches. Clone size is shown for a subset of rows, as once, few, many or a class of expanded clone.

clone_size	d_call	v_call	j_call	cdr3_aa	cdr3_nt
NA	TRBD1	TRBV19	TRBJ2-5	CASSVDRDRGAYEQYF	TGTGCCAGTAGTGTCGACCGGGACAGGGGGGCCTATGAGCAGTACTTC
NA	TRBD2	TRBV5-4	TRBJ2-1	CASKVYSGGRTDEQFF	TGTGCCAGCAAGGTCTACTCCGGCGGGAGAACTGATGAGCAGTTCTTC
few	NA	TRBV6-6	TRBJ2-5	CASSPSETQYF	TGTGCCAGCAGTCCCTCGGAGACCCAGTACTTC
NA	TRBD1	TRBV25-1	TRBJ1-1	CASTRTGYVAFF	TGTGCCAGCACCCGGACAGGGTATGTGGCTTTCTTT
NA	NA	TRBV5-1	TRBJ2-5	CASSLTDRGETQYF	TGCGCCAGCAGCTTGACGGACAGAGGGGAGACCCAGTACTTC
NA	NA	TRBV6-6	TRBJ1-6	CASSSDRRGSSPLHF	TGTGCCAGCAGTAGCGACCGCCGAGGCAGTTCACCCCTCCACTTT
NA	NA	TRBV29-1	TRBJ2-7	CSVEGQGTPSSYEQYF	TGCAGCGTTGAAGGGCAGGGGACCCCAAGCTCCTACGAGCAGTACTTC
once	NA	TRBV18	TRBJ1-6	CASSPRQTRDSPLHF	TGTGCCAGCTCACCACGGCAGACTCGCGATTCACCCCTCCACTTT
NA	NA	TRBV7-9	TRBJ2-7	CASSRTGWGDEQYF	TGTGCCAGCAGCCGAACCGGATGGGGGGACGAGCAGTACTTC
once	TRBD2	TRBV4-2	TRBJ2-5	CASSQVGLAGAQETQYF	TGTGCCAGCAGCCAGGTCGGACTAGCGGGGGCCCAAGAGACCCAGTACTTC
NA	TRBD1	TRBV20-1	TRBJ2-4	CSAWTGLQYF	TGCAGTGCTTGGACAGGTCTCCAGTACTTC
NA	TRBD1	TRBV27	TRBJ1-2	CASTTGTGVGQGYGYTF	TGTGCCAGCACTACAGGGACAGGGGTTGGGCAAGGCTATGGCTACACCTTC
NA	NA	TRBV9	TRBJ2-2	CASSVMGGGAGELFF	TGTGCCAGCAGCGTAATGGGGGGTGGCGCCGGGGAGCTGTTTTTT
once	NA	TRBV19	TRBJ1-1	CASENFPNTEAFF	TGTGCCAGTGAAAACTTTCCGAACACTGAAGCTTTCTTT
NA	TRBD1	TRBV5-1	TRBJ2-7	CASSPTGGSSYEQYF	TGCGCCAGCAGCCCCACAGGGGGTTCATCCTACGAGCAGTACTTC
few	TRBD1	TRBV9	TRBJ1-4	CASSVGPGQGVIFEKLFF	TGTGCCAGCAGCGTAGGTCCGGGACAGGGGGTTATTTTCGAAAAACTGTTTTTT
few	NA	TRBV2	TRBJ2-5	CARTGTQQETQYF	TGTGCCAGAACAGGGACACAACAAGAGACCCAGTACTTC
NA	TRBD1	TRBV6-6	TRBJ1-1	CASRPGQQNTEAFF	TGTGCCAGCAGGCCGGGACAGCAGAACACTGAAGCTTTCTTT
NA	NA	TRBV28	TRBJ2-5	CASSEYDRVLVWTQYF	TGTGCCAGCAGCGAGTACGACCGGGTCCTAGTTTGGACCCAGTACTTC
NA	NA	TRBV7-9	TRBJ1-6	CASRDGGGLNSPLHF	TGTGCCAGCAGGGATGGGGGAGGGTTGAATTCACCCCTCCACTTT
few	TRBD2	TRBV2	TRBJ2-7	CASSVAGEGYEQYF	TGTGCCAGCAGTGTCGCGGGGGAGGGCTACGAGCAGTACTTC
NA	TRBD1	TRBV29-1	TRBJ2-2	CSTNDRERGGELFF	TGCAGCACCAATGACAGGGAGAGGGGCGGGGAGCTGTTTTTT
NA	NA	TRBV7-7	TRBJ1-3	CASSLVPGKGNTIYF	TGTGCTAGCAGCTTAGTCCCGGGGAAAGGAAACACCATATATTTT
NA	NA	TRBV14	TRBJ2-2	CASSRYPQSRGNSNTGELFF	TGTGCCAGCAGCCGTTATCCCCAAAGTCGGGGTAACTCGAACACCGGGGAGCTGTTTTTT
NA	NA	TRBV10-2	TRBJ2-7	CASRASSYEQYF	TGCGCCAGCCGAGCGAGCTCCTACGAGCAGTACTTC
NA	NA	TRBV6-5	TRBJ2-5	CASRDSTAQETQYF	TGTGCCAGCAGGGATTCGACAGCTCAAGAGACCCAGTACTTC
NA	NA	TRBV7-9	TRBJ2-7	CVSSPSVYYEQYF	TGTGTCAGCAGCCCGTCCGTATACTACGAGCAGTACTTC
NA	TRBD1	TRBV30	TRBJ1-5	CACLIQGASNQPQHF	TGTGCCTGTCTGATCCAGGGGGCGAGCAATCAGCCCCAGCATTTT
few	TRBD2	TRBV4-1	TRBJ2-3	CASSQLTGLAGGPGSPDTQYF	TGCGCCAGCAGCCAACTCACGGGACTAGCGGGGGGCCCCGGGAGTCCAGATACGCAGTATTTT
NA	NA	TRBV7-9	TRBJ1-1	CASSPTENTEAFF	TGTGCCAGCAGTCCTACTGAGAACACTGAAGCTTTCTTT
NA	NA	TRBV6-6	TRBJ2-7	CASSYQGPTYEQYF	TGTGCCAGCAGTTACCAGGGTCCCACCTACGAGCAGTACTTC
NA	NA	TRBV7-9	TRBJ1-1	CASSPVQGTATEAFF	TGTGCCAGCAGCCCGGTCCAGGGCACGGCCACTGAAGCTTTCTTT